A selection of T cell receptor beta chains follows, all from one sample in a study of blood T cell repertoires in COVID-19. Clones were read by immunoSEQ multiplex PCR, and TCRdb kept only the in-frame ones, dropping some. The sample has about 260,000 clones, 65% to 90% seen once; the top ten hold about 2.1%. The sequencing sample was made of peripheral blood. The receptors derive from a man aged 25 to 45 with active or convalescent COVID-19. Both conserved end residues are part of each CDR3. The D gene is left open where the match is weak. Clone size is not always given. Where it is, it says once, few, many or a class for expanded clones.

v_gene: TRBV19; abundance: .; d_gene: .; j_gene: TRBJ1-1; CDR3nt: TGTGCCAGTAGTATGCGGGGAAAAGCTGAAGCTTTCTTT; CDR3aa: CASSMRGKAEAFF
v_gene: TRBV5-1; abundance: .; d_gene: TRBD1; j_gene: TRBJ2-1; CDR3nt: TGCGCCAGCACTAGGACAGGGCAGGGCAATGAGCAGTTCTTC; CDR3aa: CASTRTGQGNEQFF
v_gene: TRBV28; abundance: .; d_gene: TRBD1; j_gene: TRBJ2-7; CDR3nt: TGTGCCAGCAGTCTGGAGACAGGGATGCCCTACGAGCAGTACTTC; CDR3aa: CASSLETGMPYEQYF
v_gene: TRBV7-2; abundance: .; d_gene: .; j_gene: TRBJ2-1; CDR3nt: TGTGCCAGCAGCCCCCAACGACTTTTAGCTGAGCAGTTCTTC; CDR3aa: CASSPQRLLAEQFF
v_gene: TRBV5-8; abundance: .; d_gene: TRBD1; j_gene: TRBJ1-6; CDR3nt: TGTGCCAGCAGCGACGAAGGGACAGGGGGCGGCTCCCACTATAATTCACCCCTCCACTTT; CDR3aa: CASSDEGTGGGSHYNSPLHF
v_gene: TRBV5-1; abundance: .; d_gene: TRBD1; j_gene: TRBJ2-7; CDR3nt: TGCGCCAGCAGCCCCGGATCGGACAGGGCATACGAGCAGTACTTC; CDR3aa: CASSPGSDRAYEQYF
v_gene: TRBV7-3; abundance: once; d_gene: TRBD1; j_gene: TRBJ2-2; CDR3nt: TGTGCCAGCAGCTCCAACCGGGACAGTCCCGGCACACACCTGGAGCTGTTTTTT; CDR3aa: CASSSNRDSPGTHLELFF
v_gene: TRBV15; abundance: .; d_gene: TRBD2; j_gene: TRBJ2-5; CDR3nt: TGTGCCACCAGCATCGGGGGGGTCCGGGAGACCCAGTACTTC; CDR3aa: CATSIGGVRETQYF
v_gene: TRBV15; abundance: .; d_gene: TRBD2; j_gene: TRBJ2-1; CDR3nt: TGTGCCACCAGCAGAGTCGTCGGGGGAGGGTATGAGCAGTTCTTC; CDR3aa: CATSRVVGGGYEQFF
v_gene: TRBV6-6; abundance: once; d_gene: .; j_gene: TRBJ2-2; CDR3nt: TGTGCCAGCAGCGGAGACTCGACCGGGGAGCTGTTTTTT; CDR3aa: CASSGDSTGELFF
v_gene: TRBV9; abundance: .; d_gene: .; j_gene: TRBJ1-3; CDR3nt: TGTGCCAGCAGCGTAGGAGTTTTGGGAAACACCATATATTTT; CDR3aa: CASSVGVLGNTIYF
v_gene: TRBV5-1; abundance: .; d_gene: TRBD1; j_gene: TRBJ1-1; CDR3nt: TGCGCCAGCAGCCTAGGACAGGGAGCTTTCTTT; CDR3aa: CASSLGQGAFF
v_gene: TRBV6-5; abundance: .; d_gene: .; j_gene: TRBJ2-5; CDR3nt: TGTGCCACAGGACAAGAGACCCAGTACTTC; CDR3aa: CATGQETQYF
v_gene: TRBV7-9; abundance: once; d_gene: TRBD1; j_gene: TRBJ1-1; CDR3nt: TGTGCCAGCAGCCTAGCCCGGACAGGGAACACTGAAGCTTTCTTT; CDR3aa: CASSLARTGNTEAFF
v_gene: TRBV7-2; abundance: .; d_gene: TRBD2; j_gene: TRBJ2-1; CDR3nt: TGTGCCAGCAGCTTAGCCTCCGCCGGGACTAAATCCAATGAGCAGTTCTTC; CDR3aa: CASSLASAGTKSNEQFF
v_gene: TRBV13; abundance: .; d_gene: TRBD2; j_gene: TRBJ2-3; CDR3nt: TGTGCCAGTGGATCAAGGACTAGCGGGGGGGCCGATACGCAGTATTTT; CDR3aa: CASGSRTSGGADTQYF
v_gene: TRBV6-6; abundance: .; d_gene: TRBD2; j_gene: TRBJ2-3; CDR3nt: TGTGCCAGCAGTCGCACCTCTAGCGGGGGGGGCTCGGACGAATCAGATACGCAGTATTTT; CDR3aa: CASSRTSSGGGSDESDTQYF
v_gene: TRBV5-1; abundance: .; d_gene: TRBD2; j_gene: TRBJ2-5; CDR3nt: TGCGCCAGCAGCAACCCGACTAGCGGTAACCAAGAGACCCAGTACTTC; CDR3aa: CASSNPTSGNQETQYF
v_gene: TRBV7-9; abundance: once; d_gene: .; j_gene: TRBJ1-1; CDR3nt: TGTGCCAGCAGCTTAGGAGGACTAATCACTGAAGCTTTCTTT; CDR3aa: CASSLGGLITEAFF
v_gene: TRBV7-9; abundance: .; d_gene: TRBD1; j_gene: TRBJ1-2; CDR3nt: TGTGCCAGCAGCCCCTCGACAGGGGGTGATGGCTACACCTTC; CDR3aa: CASSPSTGGDGYTF
v_gene: TRBV9; abundance: .; d_gene: TRBD1; j_gene: TRBJ1-2; CDR3nt: TGTGCCAGCAGCCCGACAGGGTTCTCCCCCCTTGGCTACACCTTC; CDR3aa: CASSPTGFSPLGYTF
v_gene: TRBV7-2; abundance: .; d_gene: .; j_gene: TRBJ2-3; CDR3nt: TGTGCCAGCAGCTTAGAGGGGCGGACCAGCACAGATACGCAGTATTTT; CDR3aa: CASSLEGRTSTDTQYF
v_gene: TRBV10-2; abundance: .; d_gene: .; j_gene: TRBJ1-1; CDR3nt: TGCGCCAGCAGTCAAAACACTGAAGCTTTCTTT; CDR3aa: CASSQNTEAFF
v_gene: TRBV21-1; abundance: .; d_gene: .; j_gene: TRBJ1-2; CDR3nt: TGTGCCAGCAGCAAATCGGAGACAGGGGGCGCAGGCTATGGCTACACCTTC; CDR3aa: CASSKSETGGAGYGYTF
v_gene: TRBV27; abundance: .; d_gene: TRBD1; j_gene: TRBJ1-6; CDR3nt: TGTGCCAGCAGTTTATCGTCCCCGGACAGGGTCGGTTCACCCCTCCACTTT; CDR3aa: CASSLSSPDRVGSPLHF
v_gene: TRBV7-9; abundance: .; d_gene: TRBD1; j_gene: TRBJ2-5; CDR3nt: TGTGCCAGCAGACCTCTGGACAGGGTTCGAGAGACCCAGTACTTC; CDR3aa: CASRPLDRVRETQYF
v_gene: TRBV13; abundance: .; d_gene: TRBD1; j_gene: TRBJ2-3; CDR3nt: TGTGCCAGCAGCTTTACAGGGGTTAGCACAGATACGCAGTATTTT; CDR3aa: CASSFTGVSTDTQYF
v_gene: TRBV30; abundance: once; d_gene: .; j_gene: TRBJ2-7; CDR3nt: TGTGCCTGGAGTCTCGGGGGTTTGTCCTACGAGCAGTACTTC; CDR3aa: CAWSLGGLSYEQYF
v_gene: TRBV6-1; abundance: .; d_gene: .; j_gene: TRBJ1-5; CDR3nt: TGTGCCAGCAGTGACAGGTCGAATCAGCCCCAGCATTTT; CDR3aa: CASSDRSNQPQHF
v_gene: TRBV7-9; abundance: .; d_gene: TRBD1; j_gene: TRBJ1-5; CDR3nt: TGTGCCAGCAGCGCCCCGGGACAGGGGGGGGTTCAGCCCCAGCATTTT; CDR3aa: CASSAPGQGGVQPQHF
v_gene: TRBV4-1; abundance: .; d_gene: .; j_gene: TRBJ1-2; CDR3nt: TGCGCCAGCAGCCAAGACAGGGGTTCCCTCTATGGCTACACCTTC; CDR3aa: CASSQDRGSLYGYTF
v_gene: TRBV5-8; abundance: .; d_gene: .; j_gene: TRBJ1-3; CDR3nt: TGTGCCAGCAGCTTGTCCGGCTCTGGAAACACCATATATTTT; CDR3aa: CASSLSGSGNTIYF
v_gene: TRBV6-5; abundance: few; d_gene: .; j_gene: TRBJ2-3; CDR3nt: TGTGCCAGCAGTTTCGGACAGAGCAACACAGATACGCAGTATTTT; CDR3aa: CASSFGQSNTDTQYF
v_gene: TRBV5-4; abundance: .; d_gene: TRBD1; j_gene: TRBJ1-1; CDR3nt: TGTGCCAGCAGCTTCCGGACAGGAATGAACACTGAAGCTTTCTTT; CDR3aa: CASSFRTGMNTEAFF
v_gene: TRBV6-5; abundance: few; d_gene: .; j_gene: TRBJ1-4; CDR3nt: TGTGCCAGCAGTCGGGGGGGAAATAATGAAAAACTGTTTTTT; CDR3aa: CASSRGGNNEKLFF
v_gene: TRBV7-2; abundance: .; d_gene: .; j_gene: TRBJ1-3; CDR3nt: TGTGCCAGCAGCTGGGTCGGGACTCCTGGAAACACCATATATTTT; CDR3aa: CASSWVGTPGNTIYF
v_gene: TRBV23-1; abundance: .; d_gene: .; j_gene: TRBJ1-2; CDR3nt: TGCGCCAGCAGTCAATCTCGGGAGGGGCGAGGCTATGGCTACACCTTC; CDR3aa: CASSQSREGRGYGYTF
v_gene: TRBV18; abundance: .; d_gene: .; j_gene: TRBJ2-7; CDR3nt: TGTGCCAGCTCCAGGCCAAACAGAGCCTACGAGCAGTACTTC; CDR3aa: CASSRPNRAYEQYF
v_gene: TRBV6-2/TRBV6-3; abundance: .; d_gene: TRBD2; j_gene: TRBJ2-1; CDR3nt: TGTGCCAGCAGCTTCACCCGGGACTACTCCTACAATGAGCAGTTCTTC; CDR3aa: CASSFTRDYSYNEQFF
v_gene: TRBV7-9; abundance: few; d_gene: TRBD2; j_gene: TRBJ2-3; CDR3nt: TGTGCCAGCAGCTGGGGCGGCGGGGGGGCGGACGATACGCAGTATTTT; CDR3aa: CASSWGGGGADDTQYF
v_gene: TRBV10-3; abundance: .; d_gene: TRBD2; j_gene: TRBJ2-5; CDR3nt: TGTGCCAGCGGCGGGCTAGCGGGGGGGAATCAAGAGACCCAGTACTTC; CDR3aa: CASGGLAGGNQETQYF
v_gene: TRBV6-2/TRBV6-3; abundance: .; d_gene: TRBD1; j_gene: TRBJ2-1; CDR3nt: TGTGCCAGCAGCCGTACAGGGGGCCCCTACAATGAGCAGTTCTTC; CDR3aa: CASSRTGGPYNEQFF
v_gene: TRBV6-2/TRBV6-3; abundance: once; d_gene: .; j_gene: TRBJ1-5; CDR3nt: TGTGCCAGCAGTAATCCGAATCAGCCCCAGCATTTT; CDR3aa: CASSNPNQPQHF
v_gene: TRBV7-9; abundance: .; d_gene: .; j_gene: TRBJ2-1; CDR3nt: TGTGCCAGCAGCTTATTCTCCAATGAGCAGTTCTTC; CDR3aa: CASSLFSNEQFF
v_gene: TRBV7-8; abundance: .; d_gene: TRBD1; j_gene: TRBJ2-1; CDR3nt: TGTGCCAGCAGGCAGAGCCGGGACAGGGGGAATGAGCAGTTCTTC; CDR3aa: CASRQSRDRGNEQFF
v_gene: TRBV5-1; abundance: .; d_gene: .; j_gene: TRBJ2-3; CDR3nt: TGCGCCAGCAGCTTGGCGGTGAGCACAGATACGCAGTATTTT; CDR3aa: CASSLAVSTDTQYF
v_gene: TRBV7-3; abundance: .; d_gene: TRBD1; j_gene: TRBJ2-7; CDR3nt: TGTGCCAGCAGCCCCCAGGGACAGGGCAACAACGAGCAGTACTTC; CDR3aa: CASSPQGQGNNEQYF
v_gene: TRBV13; abundance: .; d_gene: .; j_gene: TRBJ2-1; CDR3nt: TGTGCCAGCAGCTTTCGGAGCGCTACCTACAATGAGCAGTTCTTC; CDR3aa: CASSFRSATYNEQFF
v_gene: TRBV10-3; abundance: .; d_gene: TRBD1; j_gene: TRBJ1-2; CDR3nt: TGTGCCATCAGTGGGACAGGGTCGGACTATGGCTACACCTTC; CDR3aa: CAISGTGSDYGYTF
v_gene: TRBV3-1/TRBV3-2; abundance: .; d_gene: .; j_gene: TRBJ1-6; CDR3nt: TGTGCCAGCAGCCCGAACCAGGGGAAGAATTCACCCCTCCACTTT; CDR3aa: CASSPNQGKNSPLHF